A single sample is the source of the 28 T cell receptor beta chains below, sequenced in a study of T cell repertoires in cytomegalovirus infection. TCRdb called the reads again in MiXCR, with one record for every CDR3 protein. The sample contains 110,000 to 150,000 distinct CDR3 sequences, about 6.5% of which appear only once. Input material: PBMCs. The receptor set was obtained from a human donor in good health (CMV status not recorded). Some clones in this sample may be carry-over from other donors' samples.

The V gene is TRBV7-2, the J gene TRBJ1-6; D remains ambiguous. Trimming pared 0 bases from V and 3 bases from J, leaving 3 bases between. Germline values: CDR1 SGHTA, CDR2 FQGNSA. The CDR3 consists of 14 residues. This chain's CDR3 is CASSLADYNSPLHF. The DNA for the CDR3 is TGTGCCAGCAGCTTAGCAGACTATAATTCACCCCTCCACTTT.

This clonotype has at least ten counts. The J gene is TRBJ1-5, the V gene TRBV28; TRBD1 agrees at 8 bases. The V gene end was trimmed by 3 bases and the J gene end by 7 bases; junction bases not matched to a gene: 5. This CDR3 spans 14 amino acids. The germline V gene has CDR1 MDHEN and CDR2 SYDVKM. The CDR3: CASSFRGLWQPQHF. The CDR3 DNA is TGTGCCAGCAGTTTCAGGGGGCTCTGGCAGCCCCAGCATTTT. Full variable domain (outside the CDR3, taken from reference TRBV28 and TRBJ1-5): DVKVTQSSRYLVKRTGEKVFLECVQDMDHENMFWYRQDPGLGLRLIYFSYDVKMKEKGDIPEGYSVSREKKERFSLILESASTNQTSMYLCASSFRGLWQPQHFGDGTRLSIL.

This clonotype was detected ten times or more. The junction departs from the called germline gene at one end, perhaps through a read error. The rearrangement joins TRBV12-5 to TRBJ2-1; 7 bases are shared with TRBD1. The germline gives CDR1 LGHNT, CDR2 FRNRAP. The CDR3 extends over 13 amino acids. CDR3 residues: CASGLVLEGQPRF. In DNA, the CDR3 is TGTGCTAGTGGTTTGGTACTAGAGGGACAGCCGCGTTTC. The full variable domain, in which reference TRBV12-5 and TRBJ2-1 provide the parts outside the CDR3, is DARVTQTPRHKVTEMGQEVTMRCQPILGHNTVFWYRQTMMQGLELLAYFRNRAPLDDSGMPKDRFSAEMPDATLATLKIQPSEPRDSAVYFCASGLVLEGQPRFGPGTRLTVL.

This clonotype has ten or more counts. The chain is built from TRBV12-3 or TRBV12-4 and TRBJ1-2, with D tentatively TRBD1 (5 bases). CDR3 length: 13 amino acids. Trimming took 6 bases from V and 8 from J, leaving 16 bases between them. The CDR3 DNA reads TGTGCCAGCAGCGACGCAGGGATACGGGGCTACACCTTC. This sequence encodes CASSDAGIRGYTF.

A note on this clonotype: One junction end disagrees with the germline gene, perhaps due to a read error. The chain uses TRBV7-2 and TRBJ2-5, with a possible D match to TRBD1 (6 bases). Germline V lookup: CDR1 SGHTA, CDR2 FQGNSA. The CDR3 has 15 amino acids. The CDR3 here is CASSLQTGRVETQSF. DNA of the CDR3: TGTGCCAGCAGCTTACAGACAGGCAGAGTTGAGACCCAGTCCTTC.

The gene calls are TRBV6-2 or TRBV6-3 and TRBJ1-5; D unresolved. V dropped 0 bases and J dropped 6 bases, with 6 bases sitting between them. Germline V gene lookup returns CDR1 MNHEY and CDR2 SVGEGT. The CDR3 contains 13 residues. The CDR3 DNA is TGTGCCAGCAGTTACTCGGTCAGTCAGCCCCAGCATTTT. Protein product: CASSYSVSQPQHF.

This clonotype was detected many times. The chain has TRBV19 and TRBJ1-5; D not certain. This CDR3 is 14 amino acids long. Germline values: CDR1 LNHDA, CDR2 SQIVND (reference sequence). Trimming took off 5 bases at V and 6 bases at J, with 14 bases between the two ends. The CDR3 sequence: CASSARYSGQPQHF. CDR3 in DNA: TGTGCCAGTAGTGCCAGATATTCAGGTCAGCCCCAGCATTTT.

This clonotype was observed many times. The V gene is TRBV7-2, the J gene TRBJ2-1, with 13 bases matching TRBD2. Germline V lookup: CDR1 SGHTA, CDR2 FQGNSA. The J segment lost 9 bases and the V segment lost 4 bases, leaving 9 bases of the junction unmatched. This CDR3 contains 16 residues. CDR3 amino acids: CASSSRLAGGVVEQFF. As DNA, the CDR3 is TGTGCCAGCAGCTCGCGACTAGCGGGGGGTGTGGTTGAGCAGTTCTTC.

This clonotype has ten or more counts. The chain couples TRBV7-3 to TRBJ2-3; 14 bases are shared with TRBD2. This CDR3 has 16 amino acids. Germline V gene data show CDR1 as SGHTA and CDR2 as FQGTGA. With V trimmed by 6 bases and J by 2 bases, 4 bases remained unmatched. For the CDR3, the DNA is TGTGCCAGCAGTTCGGGACTAGCGGGGGCCACAGATACGCAGTATTTT. The encoded protein is CASSSGLAGATDTQYF.

This clonotype was detected ten times or more. V usage is TRBV10-3 and J usage is TRBJ1-1; D is uncertain. Per the germline V gene, CDR1 is ENHRY and CDR2 is SYGVKD. V shed 6 bases and J shed 0 bases, with 11 bases lying between them. The CDR3 totals 14 residues. CDR3 region: CAISSLPVNTEAFF. CDR3 DNA: TGTGCCATCAGCTCCCTGCCCGTGAACACTGAAGCTTTCTTT.

This clonotype was seen many times. The rearrangement links TRBV19 to TRBJ2-7, with D unclear. V dropped 2 bases and J dropped 4 bases, with 15 bases sitting between them. The CDR3 loop spans 15 amino acids. Germline V gene lookup returns CDR1 LNHDA and CDR2 SQIVND (reference sequence). CDR3 DNA: TGTGCCAGTAGTATAAGGTCAGACGCTGGATACGAGCAGTACTTC. This encodes CASSIRSDAGYEQYF.

This clonotype was picked up many times. The rearrangement links TRBV12-3 or TRBV12-4 to TRBJ1-2; D gene uncertain. This CDR3 contains 14 residues. V was cut by 0 bases and J by 3 bases, with 8 bases left in between. Written as DNA, the CDR3 is TGTGCCAGCAGTTTAGCGCGGGGAGACTATGGCTACACCTTC. Its protein is CASSLARGDYGYTF.

This clonotype has more than one count but fewer than ten. This chain connects TRBV6-1 to TRBJ2-2; unclear D gene. V was pared by 3 bases and J by 1 base, with 6 bases between. There are 14 residues in the CDR3. Germline values: CDR1 MNHNS, CDR2 SASEGT. CDR3 region: CASSELQNTGELFF. The DNA for the CDR3 is TGTGCCAGCAGTGAGTTACAGAACACCGGGGAGCTGTTTTTT.

This clonotype turned up a few times. The chain couples TRBV24-1 to TRBJ2-6; 7 bases are shared with TRBD1. The V gene's germline CDR1 is KGHDR and CDR2 SFDVKD. The CDR3 spans 16 residues. V shed 7 bases and J 5 bases; nucleotides not matched to a gene: 10. CDR3 coding DNA: TGTGCCACCAGGCACAGGGGAATGAATCGGGCCAACGTCCTGACTTTC. This codes for CATRHRGMNRANVLTF.

This clonotype was seen a few times. The rearrangement links TRBV7-3 to TRBJ2-2, with a weak D call TRBD1 (5 bases). The CDR3 runs 16 residues. The V gene's germline CDR1 is SGHTA and CDR2 FQGTGA. Trimming stripped 5 bases from V and 4 bases from J, with 17 bases between. Written as DNA, the CDR3 is TGTGCCAGCAGCGAAGGTGGGCAGGGCAGCACCGGGGAGCTGTTTTTT. This encodes CASSEGGQGSTGELFF.

This clonotype showed up many times. The chain joins TRBV11-2 to TRBJ1-3, with D uncertain. The CDR3 has 19 residues. Per germline, CDR1 SGHAT and CDR2 FQNNGV. V gave up 7 bases and J gave up 0 bases, with 25 bases separating them. In DNA form, the CDR3 reads TGTGCCAGCACCAACATACGACACACCACTTTCCTCTCTGGAAACACCATATATTTT. It encodes CASTNIRHTTFLSGNTIYF.

The chain combines TRBV7-2 with TRBJ2-3; possibly TRBD1 or TRBD2 for D (5 bases each). The germline V gene encodes CDR1 SGHTA and CDR2 FQGNSA. V lost 6 bases, J lost 1 base, and 8 bases lay in between. The CDR3 runs to 13 residues. CDR3 coding DNA: TGTGCCAGCAGGATGGGGGGCACAGATACGCAGTATTTT. Amino acids: CASRMGGTDTQYF. Drawing the rest from reference TRBV7-2 and TRBJ2-3, the complete variable domain is GAGVSQSPSNKVTEKGKDVELRCDPISGHTALYWYRQSLGQGLEFLIYFQGNSAPDKSGLPSDRFSAERTGGSVSTLTIQRTQQEDSAVYLCASRMGGTDTQYFGPGTRLTVL.

Many counts were recorded for this clonotype. The chain is built from TRBV4-2 and TRBJ2-3; D uncertain. Per the germline V gene, CDR1 is LGHNA and CDR2 is YNFKEQ. V lost 0 bases and J lost 6, with 13 bases in between. CDR3 length: 15 residues. This chain's CDR3 is CASSQEDTSADTQYF. Here the CDR3 DNA reads TGTGCCAGCAGCCAAGAAGATACCAGCGCCGATACGCAGTATTTT.

This clonotype was detected ten times or more. The CDR3 sequence is CASSSQGYEQFF. DNA for the CDR3: TGTGCCAGCAGCTCCCAGGGATATGAGCAGTTCTTC. The chain employs TRBV7-9 and TRBJ2-1; D may be TRBD1 (5 bases). Germline loops: CDR1 SEHNR, CDR2 FQNEAQ (reference sequence). V lost 4 bases and J 8 bases, leaving 9 bases between the germline ends. This CDR3 is 12 amino acids long.

Ten or more counts support this clonotype. The rearrangement links TRBV15 to TRBJ2-3, with D uncertain. Per germline, CDR1 LNHNV and CDR2 YYDKDF (reference sequence). CDR3 length: 12 amino acids. With 0 bases removed from V and 3 bases from J, the gap between germline ends came to 1 base. DNA of the CDR3: TGTGCCACCAGCAGAGATACAGATACGCAGTATTTT. Amino acid sequence: CATSRDTDTQYF.

This clonotype has at least ten counts. This chain connects TRBV6-6 to TRBJ1-5; perhaps TRBD1 as D (5 bases). Trimming shortened V by 2 bases and J by 0 bases, and 17 bases separated the two germline ends. Looked up from germline, CDR1 is MNHNY and CDR2 is SVGAGI (reference sequence). This CDR3 region has 18 residues. The CDR3 sequence is CASSYTLGGGDSNQPQHF. CDR3 nucleotides: TGTGCCAGCAGTTACACCTTGGGTGGGGGGGATAGCAATCAGCCCCAGCATTTT.

There are many counts of this clonotype. The chain carries TRBV19 and TRBJ1-1, with 11 bases fitting TRBD1. Trimming took 9 bases from V and 7 from J; bases not matched to a gene: 10. The CDR3 sequence is 14 residues long. The germline gives CDR1 LNHDA, CDR2 SQIVND (reference sequence). The CDR3 bases are TGTGCCAGCAGGACAGGGGGCAAATCCGGTGAAGCTTTCTTT. The encoded protein is CASRTGGKSGEAFF.

This clonotype appeared many times. The chain joins TRBV3-1 to TRBJ2-5; weak D call: TRBD2 (6 bases). The CDR3 runs to 15 residues. V shed 3 bases and J shed 3 bases, with 14 bases lying between them. Per the germline V gene, CDR1 is LGHDT and CDR2 is YNNKEL (reference sequence). The CDR3 nucleotides read TGTGCCAGCAGCCACGTCGGACTAACAAAAGAGACCCAGTACTTC. Amino acid sequence: CASSHVGLTKETQYF.

This clonotype was found many times. The J gene is TRBJ2-5, the V gene TRBV27; D is undetermined. Germline V gives CDR1 MNHEY, CDR2 SMNVEV (reference sequence). Trimming removed 4 bases at V and 7 bases at J, with 10 bases between. The CDR3 covers 12 residues. CDR3 sequence reads: CASSSSIGTQYF. In nucleotides, the CDR3 is TGTGCCAGCAGTTCCTCGATAGGGACCCAGTACTTC.

This clonotype has at least ten counts. The chain combines TRBV7-2 with TRBJ1-2, with TRBD1 as a possible D gene (5 bases). The V end was cut by 3 bases, the J end by 3 bases, with 8 bases between. Germline V gene data show CDR1 as SGHTA and CDR2 as FQGNSA. The CDR3 length is 13 residues. CDR3: CASSLGRDYGYTF. CDR3 DNA sequence: TGTGCCAGCAGCTTGGGACGGGACTATGGCTACACCTTC.

In its sample, this clonotype was seen many times. The rearrangement joins TRBV7-8 to TRBJ1-6, with TRBD1 as a possible D gene (5 bases). Germline V lookup: CDR1 SGHVS, CDR2 FQNEAQ. V was cut by 3 bases and J by 13 bases, with 19 bases left in between. The CDR3 length is 15 residues. This chain's CDR3 is CASSLGTGTHSPLHF. In DNA, the CDR3 is TGTGCCAGCAGCTTGGGGACCGGGACTCACAGTCCCCTCCACTTT. Complete variable domain (other parts from reference TRBV7-8 and TRBJ1-6): GAGVSQSPRYKVAKRGQDVALRCDPISGHVSLFWYQQALGQGPEFLTYFQNEAQLDKSGLPSDRFFAERPEGSVSTLKIQRTQQEDSAVYLCASSLGTGTHSPLHFGNGTRLTVT.

Many counts were recorded for this clonotype. The V and J genes are TRBV7-9 and TRBJ2-1; D is unclear. The CDR3 loop spans 15 amino acids. In germline, CDR1 is SEHNR, CDR2 FQNEAQ (reference sequence). The V gene lost 4 bases and the J gene lost 0 bases, with 10 bases spanning the gap. Written as DNA, the CDR3 is TGTGCCAGCAGCTCCCGGGCAAGCTCCTACAATGAGCAGTTCTTC. Translating gives CASSSRASSYNEQFF. The full variable domain, with the rest looked up from reference TRBV7-9 and TRBJ2-1, is DTGVSQNPRHKITKRGQNVTFRCDPISEHNRLYWYRQTLGQGPEFLTYFQNEAQLEKSRLLSDRFSAERPKGSFSTLEIQRTEQGDSAMYLCASSSRASSYNEQFFGPGTRLTVL.

This clonotype was detected many times. The rearrangement uses TRBV7-2 and TRBJ2-1; TRBD2 matches 11 bases. J gave up 6 bases and V 5 bases, and 12 bases lay outside the gene matches. Germline V gene data show CDR1 as SGHTA and CDR2 as FQGNSA. The CDR3 sequence is 17 residues long. CDR3 loop: CASSPQILAGGLNEQFF. The DNA of the CDR3 is TGTGCCAGCAGCCCCCAAATTTTAGCGGGGGGGCTCAATGAGCAGTTCTTC. Filled out from reference TRBV7-2 and TRBJ2-1, the complete variable domain reads GAGVSQSPSNKVTEKGKDVELRCDPISGHTALYWYRQSLGQGLEFLIYFQGNSAPDKSGLPSDRFSAERTGGSVSTLTIQRTQQEDSAVYLCASSPQILAGGLNEQFFGPGTRLTVL.